The next 18 T cell receptor beta chains were all read from a single sample in a study of cytomegalovirus exposure and HLA in healthy donors. PCR used 60 Vbeta primers and 13 Jbeta primers. Measured with immunoSEQ multiplex PCR; TCRdb has only the in-frame clones, and not every one. The data show around 120,000 clones, with over 70% seen just once and about 10% held by the top ten. The specimen was PBMCs. These receptor sequences come from a female donor in good health and CMV-seropositive.

The chain has TRBV5-4 and TRBJ2-5; 12 positions match TRBD2. The V gene end was trimmed by 4 bases and the J gene end by 4 bases; junction bases not matched to a gene: 2. This CDR3 contains 14 residues. Germline CDR1 and CDR2: SGHNT and YYREEE (reference sequence). The CDR3 coding sequence is TGTGCCAGCAGCCCGGGACTAGCGGGAGAGACCCAGTACTTC. Translation gives CASSPGLAGETQYF.

This clone was recorded once. The gene calls are TRBV19 and TRBJ1-1, with D tentatively TRBD1 (6 bases). Trimming removed 9 bases at V and 4 bases at J, with 12 bases between. The V gene's germline CDR1 is LNHDA and CDR2 SQIVND (reference sequence). This CDR3 contains 12 residues. The CDR3 loop reads CASHRVGTEAFF. The CDR3 DNA sequence: TGTGCCAGCCACAGGGTTGGCACTGAAGCTTTCTTT. The full variable domain, its missing parts supplied by reference TRBV19 and TRBJ1-1, is DGGITQSPKYLFRKEGQNVTLSCEQNLNHDAMYWYRQDPGQGLRLIYYSQIVNDFQKGDIAEGYSVSREKKESFPLTVTSAQKNPTAFYLCASHRVGTEAFFGQGTRLTVV.

The chain combines TRBV15 with TRBJ1-1, with D possibly matching TRBD1 (6 bases). This CDR3 contains 16 residues. V gave up 0 bases and J gave up 3 bases, with 14 bases separating them. The germline V gene has CDR1 LNHNV and CDR2 YYDKDF (reference sequence). CDR3 region: CATSRDGRGVYTEAFF. CDR3 bases: TGTGCCACCAGCAGAGATGGGAGGGGGGTTTACACTGAAGCTTTCTTT. The variable domain in full, with the rest retrieved from reference TRBV15 and TRBJ1-1, is DAMVIQNPRYQVTQFGKPVTLSCSQTLNHNVMYWYQQKSSQAPKLLFHYYDKDFNNEADTPDNFQSRRPNTSFCFLDIRSPGLGDTAMYLCATSRDGRGVYTEAFFGQGTRLTVV.

CDR3 nucleotide sequence: TGTGCCAGCAGCTCGCGACTAGCGGGGTTCCAAGAGACCCAGTACTTC. Protein product: CASSSRLAGFQETQYF. This rearrangement joins TRBV5-4 to TRBJ2-5; 11 bases are shared with TRBD2. The CDR3 runs to 16 residues. CDR1 is SGHNT, CDR2 YYREEE, per germline (reference sequence). V trimming: 3 bases; J trimming: 1 base; junction bases outside the gene matches: 5.

The genes are TRBV6-5 and TRBJ1-2; D call uncertain. This CDR3 spans 11 amino acids. Trimming cost V 6 bases and J 14 bases, with 16 bases left between them. Per germline, CDR1 MNHEY and CDR2 SVGAGI. Written as DNA, the CDR3 is TGTGCCAGCAGCCGCCGGGAAGCAAGGACCTTC. Translation: CASSRREARTF.

J is TRBJ2-2 and V is TRBV5-6; D perhaps matches TRBD2 (7 bases). This CDR3 contains 17 residues. Trimming cost V 3 bases and J 1 base, with 16 bases left between them. Germline lookup yields CDR1 SGHDT and CDR2 YYEEEE. DNA of the CDR3: TGTGCCAGCAGCTATTATCTCGGGGGGCTGAACACCGGGGAGCTGTTTTTT. Protein sequence: CASSYYLGGLNTGELFF.

The rearrangement joins TRBV7-8 to TRBJ1-3; 8 nucleotides agree with TRBD1. The germline V gene encodes CDR1 SGHVS and CDR2 FQNEAQ. This CDR3 is 17 amino acids long. V was clipped by 3 bases and J by 3 bases; unmatched bases: 10. The CDR3 DNA follows: TGTGCCAGCAGCTTTATAGGACAGGGTCGAGGTGGAAACACCATATATTTT. Translated, it gives CASSFIGQGRGGNTIYF. Full variable domain (rest looked up from reference TRBV7-8 and TRBJ1-3): GAGVSQSPRYKVAKRGQDVALRCDPISGHVSLFWYQQALGQGPEFLTYFQNEAQLDKSGLPSDRFFAERPEGSVSTLKIQRTQQEDSAVYLCASSFIGQGRGGNTIYFGEGSWLTVV.

The sample holds one count of this clone. CDR3 protein: CASSHRGQLQLFF. The CDR3 nucleotides read TGTGCCAGCAGTCACAGGGGGCAGTTACAACTGTTTTTT. This sequence joins TRBV25-1 and TRBJ1-4; TRBD1 agrees at 9 bases. Looked up from germline, CDR1 is MGHDK and CDR2 is SYGVNS. The CDR3 is 13 residues long. Trimming cost V 5 bases and J 12 bases; bases outside gene matches: 7.

The chain is built from TRBV4-3 and TRBJ1-1; 7 bases align to TRBD1. Germline CDR1 LGHNA, CDR2 YSLEER. The V and J ends lost 3 bases and 4 bases, in that order; junction bases with no gene match: 5. The CDR3 extends over 14 amino acids. The CDR3 reads CASSQGTVSTEAFF. The CDR3, as DNA: TGCGCCAGCAGCCAGGGGACAGTGAGCACTGAAGCTTTCTTT.

The rearrangement joins TRBV30 to TRBJ1-2, with TRBD1 matching over 8 bases. CDR3 length: 13 amino acids. The ends lost 3 bases at V and 3 bases at J; junction bases unmatched: 3. The V gene's germline CDR1 is GTSNPN and CDR2 SVGIG (reference sequence). The CDR3 DNA reads TGTGCCTGGAGCGGGGGACAGGACTATGGCTACACCTTC. This gives the protein CAWSGGQDYGYTF. Combining the CDR3 with reference TRBV30 and TRBJ1-2 gives the whole variable domain SQTIHQWPATLVQPVGSPLSLECTVEGTSNPNLYWYRQAAGRGLQLLFYSVGIGQISSEVPQNLSASRPQDRQFILSSKKLLLSDSGFYLCAWSGGQDYGYTFGSGTRLTVV.

This chain links TRBV5-6 with TRBJ2-5; no definite D call. The DNA matches TRBJ2-7 better at its end, which makes the J call doubtful. CDR3 length: 11 residues. From germline, CDR1 is SGHDT and CDR2 YYEEEE. CDR3 coding DNA: TGTGCCAGCAGCCGGCAGCGCGAGCAGTACTTC. This encodes CASSRQREQYF.

V is TRBV20-1 and J is TRBJ2-7; D remains unclear. This CDR3 contains 11 residues. Looked up from germline, CDR1 is DFQATT and CDR2 is SNEGSKA (reference sequence). The ends were cut back, 5 bases at V and 3 bases at J, with 8 bases in the middle. CDR3 bases: TGCAGTGCTCGCCAGTACTACGAGCAGTACTTC. Amino acid sequence: CSARQYYEQYF.

The chain's CDR3 is CASHGQSGYGYTF. The CDR3 region has the DNA TGTGCCAGCCACGGACAGTCCGGCTATGGCTACACCTTC. The rearrangement joins TRBV25-1 to TRBJ1-2, with D possibly being TRBD1 (6 bases). This CDR3 contains 13 residues. Germline V gene lookup returns CDR1 MGHDK and CDR2 SYGVNS. V lost 8 bases to trimming and J lost 4 bases, with 14 bases between them.

Regarding this clone: The sample holds other DNA sequences that translate to the same CDR3. The rearrangement uses TRBV11-3 and TRBJ2-7, with D uncertain. V dropped 1 base and J dropped 1 base, with 5 bases sitting between them. Germline V gene sequence: CDR1 SGHNT, CDR2 YENEEA. The length of the CDR3 is 13 residues. This CDR3 is CASSLGSSYEQYF. In DNA form, the CDR3 reads TGTGCCAGCAGCTTAGGGAGTTCCTACGAGCAGTACTTC.

The genes are TRBV6-5 and TRBJ2-7, with unresolved D. From germline, CDR1 is MNHEY and CDR2 SVGAGI. Trimming shortened V by 5 bases and J by 4 bases, and 18 bases separated the two germline ends. The CDR3 runs 15 residues. The CDR3 reads CASSAYYTQQYEQYF. The CDR3 coding sequence is TGTGCCAGCAGTGCCTATTACACACAACAGTACGAGCAGTACTTC.

CDR3 amino acids: CASSKGQGLHYNSPLHF. The CDR3 coding sequence is TGTGCCAGCAGTAAGGGACAGGGGCTCCACTATAATTCACCCCTCCACTTT. The chain employs TRBV27 and TRBJ1-6; 10 positions agree with TRBD1. Per the germline V gene, CDR1 is MNHEY and CDR2 is SMNVEV (reference sequence). The CDR3 covers 17 residues. V was pared by 5 bases and J by 3 bases, with 7 bases of the junction left unmatched.

This clone was counted only a few times. CDR3 nucleotides: TGTGCCACCCAAGCTAGGCGGGGGGGGTACAATGAGCAGTTCTTC. Amino acids: CATQARRGGYNEQFF. This chain links TRBV2 with TRBJ2-1; 9 bases map to TRBD2. Trimming took 10 bases from V and 4 from J; bases not matched to a gene: 11. The CDR3 has 15 residues. Germline CDR1 reads SNHLY; CDR2 reads FYNNEI.

Of note for this clone: An end of the junction differs from the germline gene, which may be a read error. V usage is TRBV23-1 and J usage is TRBJ2-7, with a weak D call TRBD1 (5 bases). TRBV23-1 is assigned to the ORF class and has an uncertain function. The CDR3 length is 16 residues. The CDR3 coding sequence is TGCGCCAGCAGCCAATGTGGGGCCCCACTGGGCTACGAGCAGTACTTC. Amino acid sequence: CASSQCGAPLGYEQYF.